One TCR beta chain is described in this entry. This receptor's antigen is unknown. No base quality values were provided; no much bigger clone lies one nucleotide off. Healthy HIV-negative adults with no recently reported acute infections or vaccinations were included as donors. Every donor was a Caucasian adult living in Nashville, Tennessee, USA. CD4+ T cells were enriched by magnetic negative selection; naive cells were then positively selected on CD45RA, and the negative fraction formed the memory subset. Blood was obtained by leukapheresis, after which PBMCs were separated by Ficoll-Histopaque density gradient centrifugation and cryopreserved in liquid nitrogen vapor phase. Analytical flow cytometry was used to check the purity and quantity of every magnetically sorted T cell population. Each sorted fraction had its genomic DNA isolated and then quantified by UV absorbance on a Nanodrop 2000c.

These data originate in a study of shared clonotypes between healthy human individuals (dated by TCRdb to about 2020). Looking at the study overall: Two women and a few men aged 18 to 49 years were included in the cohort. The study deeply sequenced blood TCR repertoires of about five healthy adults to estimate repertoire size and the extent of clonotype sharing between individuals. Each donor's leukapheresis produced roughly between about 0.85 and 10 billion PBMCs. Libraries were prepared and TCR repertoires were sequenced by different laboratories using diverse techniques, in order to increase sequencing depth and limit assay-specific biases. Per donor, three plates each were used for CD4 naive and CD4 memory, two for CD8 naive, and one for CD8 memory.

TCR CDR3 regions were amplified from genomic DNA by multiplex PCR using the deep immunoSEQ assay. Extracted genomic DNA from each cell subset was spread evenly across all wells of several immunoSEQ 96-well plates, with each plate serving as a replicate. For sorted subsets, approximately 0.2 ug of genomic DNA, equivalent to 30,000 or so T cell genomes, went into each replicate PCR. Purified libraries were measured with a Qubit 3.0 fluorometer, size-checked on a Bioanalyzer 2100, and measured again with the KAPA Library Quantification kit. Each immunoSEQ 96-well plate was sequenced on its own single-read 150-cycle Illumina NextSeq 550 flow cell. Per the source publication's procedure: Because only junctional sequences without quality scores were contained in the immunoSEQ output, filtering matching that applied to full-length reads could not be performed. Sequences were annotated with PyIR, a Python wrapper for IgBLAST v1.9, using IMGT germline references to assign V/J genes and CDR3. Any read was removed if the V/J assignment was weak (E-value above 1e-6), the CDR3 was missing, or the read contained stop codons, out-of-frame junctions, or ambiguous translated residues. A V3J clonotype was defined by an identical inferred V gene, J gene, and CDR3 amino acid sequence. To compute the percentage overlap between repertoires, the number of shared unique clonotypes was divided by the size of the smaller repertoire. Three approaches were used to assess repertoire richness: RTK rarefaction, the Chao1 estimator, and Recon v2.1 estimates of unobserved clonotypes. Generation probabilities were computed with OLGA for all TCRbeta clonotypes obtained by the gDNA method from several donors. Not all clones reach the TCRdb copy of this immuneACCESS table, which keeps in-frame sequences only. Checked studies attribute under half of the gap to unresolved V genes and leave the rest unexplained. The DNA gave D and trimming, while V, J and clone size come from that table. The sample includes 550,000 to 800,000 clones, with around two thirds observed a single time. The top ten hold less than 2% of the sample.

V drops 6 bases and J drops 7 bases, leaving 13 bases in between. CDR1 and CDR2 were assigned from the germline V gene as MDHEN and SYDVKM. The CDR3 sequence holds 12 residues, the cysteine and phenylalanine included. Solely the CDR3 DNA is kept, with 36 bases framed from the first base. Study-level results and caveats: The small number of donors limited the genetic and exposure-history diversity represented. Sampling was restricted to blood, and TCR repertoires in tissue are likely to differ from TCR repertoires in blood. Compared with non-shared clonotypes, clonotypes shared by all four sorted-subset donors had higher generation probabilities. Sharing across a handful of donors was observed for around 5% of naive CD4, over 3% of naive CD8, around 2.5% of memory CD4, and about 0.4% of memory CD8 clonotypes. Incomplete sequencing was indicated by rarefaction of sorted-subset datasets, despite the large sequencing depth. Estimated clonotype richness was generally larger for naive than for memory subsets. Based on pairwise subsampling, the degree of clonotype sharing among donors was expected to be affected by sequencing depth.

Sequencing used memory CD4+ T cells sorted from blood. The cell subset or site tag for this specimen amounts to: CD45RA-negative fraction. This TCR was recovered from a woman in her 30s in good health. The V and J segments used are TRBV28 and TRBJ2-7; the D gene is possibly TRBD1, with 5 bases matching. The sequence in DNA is TGTGCCAGCAGCTCCCAAACAGGTGAGCAGTACTTC. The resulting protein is CASSSQTGEQYF. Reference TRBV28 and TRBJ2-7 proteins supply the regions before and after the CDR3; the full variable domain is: DVKVTQSSRYLVKRTGEKVFLECVQDMDHENMFWYRQDPGLGLRLIYFSYDVKMKEKGDIPEGYSVSREKKERFSLILESASTNQTSMYLCASSSQTGEQYFGPGTRLTVT.